Given below is one T cell receptor beta chain in context. What this receptor recognizes is not known. Since a much larger clone is just one base distant, this may be a read error. Libraries were made using PCR. These reads were obtained on an Illumina HiSeq 2500. To reduce PCR and sequencing biases, unique molecular identifiers were built into the TCR beta cDNA libraries. Around 500,000 cDNA molecules were obtained for every 1 to 10 million input T cells, so each molecule roughly corresponded to one T cell. The patient libraries were prepared and sequenced using the same protocol as the earlier healthy control dataset. Samples belonging to the same batch were prepared together, multiplexed and sequenced on a shared HiSeq lane. The paper's data handling went like this. MIGEC was used to process the raw barcoded reads, and molecular identifier groups with only a single read were discarded before consensus assembly and CDR3 extraction. VDJtools was used for post-analysis of the clonotype tables, with diversity normalized by down-sampling every dataset to the smallest sample size. To correct batch-related cross-sample contamination, repertoire overlap clustering matched CDR3 amino acid sequences but not nucleotide sequences. TCRdb reanalyzed the raw reads on its own, using fastp at Q25 for trimming and MiXCR for clone calling, and kept in-frame beta chains. Entries that share a CDR3 protein sequence are merged under the most common genes and DNA. The V and J calls reflect TCRdb's pipeline rather than the authors' work. This sample gives over 150,000 distinct CDR3 sequences in total; roughly 30% of them show up just once. The ten top clones hold roughly 1.6% of the sample.

V is shortened by 3 bases, J by 3 bases, and the region joining them spans 15 bases. CDR3 length: 14 amino acids, cysteine to phenylalanine. Only the CDR3 DNA is retained, 42 bases long and in frame from the first base. According to the germline V gene (reference sequence), CDR1 reads DFQATT and CDR2 reads SNEGSKA. To demonstrate the VDJtools post-analysis software, TCR beta repertoires were profiled from the peripheral blood of about 13 young patients with multiple sclerosis. The multiple sclerosis patients were children and adolescents ranging in age from roughly 6 to 15 years. The source of the sample is a study of post-analysis software for immune sequencing data (dated by TCRdb to between 2015 and 2017). Background for the entire study: The recorded disease courses included relapsing-remitting, secondary progressive and progressive-relapsing multiple sclerosis, and some patients had no subtype annotation. Patient repertoires were compared against over ten previously published healthy control repertoires from donors aged roughly 6 to 28 years. A subset of samples was prepared in parallel using single-end sample barcoding, then pooled and co-amplified after Illumina adapter ligation.

The study at large found these results: Normalized Chao1 diversity was significantly lower in multiple sclerosis patients than controls, suggesting substantial peripheral T-cell clonal expansion. Strong co-clustering of samples prepared in the same batch was shown by direct clustering with F measure, prompting a batch-effect correction. The control group was slightly older than the multiple sclerosis patient group. Significantly higher frequencies in patients than in controls were found for five TRBV segments, including TRBV5-6, TRBV5-1 and TRBV20-1.

The chain links TRBV20-1 with TRBJ2-7, with TRBD1 tentatively as D gene (5 bases match). The specimen was blood. The sequence was obtained from a girl aged 10-17 years with multiple sclerosis. The nucleotides read TGCAGTGCTAGTGGGCAGGGTCCTCTCTACGAGCAGTACTTC. It translates as CSASGQGPLYEQYF.